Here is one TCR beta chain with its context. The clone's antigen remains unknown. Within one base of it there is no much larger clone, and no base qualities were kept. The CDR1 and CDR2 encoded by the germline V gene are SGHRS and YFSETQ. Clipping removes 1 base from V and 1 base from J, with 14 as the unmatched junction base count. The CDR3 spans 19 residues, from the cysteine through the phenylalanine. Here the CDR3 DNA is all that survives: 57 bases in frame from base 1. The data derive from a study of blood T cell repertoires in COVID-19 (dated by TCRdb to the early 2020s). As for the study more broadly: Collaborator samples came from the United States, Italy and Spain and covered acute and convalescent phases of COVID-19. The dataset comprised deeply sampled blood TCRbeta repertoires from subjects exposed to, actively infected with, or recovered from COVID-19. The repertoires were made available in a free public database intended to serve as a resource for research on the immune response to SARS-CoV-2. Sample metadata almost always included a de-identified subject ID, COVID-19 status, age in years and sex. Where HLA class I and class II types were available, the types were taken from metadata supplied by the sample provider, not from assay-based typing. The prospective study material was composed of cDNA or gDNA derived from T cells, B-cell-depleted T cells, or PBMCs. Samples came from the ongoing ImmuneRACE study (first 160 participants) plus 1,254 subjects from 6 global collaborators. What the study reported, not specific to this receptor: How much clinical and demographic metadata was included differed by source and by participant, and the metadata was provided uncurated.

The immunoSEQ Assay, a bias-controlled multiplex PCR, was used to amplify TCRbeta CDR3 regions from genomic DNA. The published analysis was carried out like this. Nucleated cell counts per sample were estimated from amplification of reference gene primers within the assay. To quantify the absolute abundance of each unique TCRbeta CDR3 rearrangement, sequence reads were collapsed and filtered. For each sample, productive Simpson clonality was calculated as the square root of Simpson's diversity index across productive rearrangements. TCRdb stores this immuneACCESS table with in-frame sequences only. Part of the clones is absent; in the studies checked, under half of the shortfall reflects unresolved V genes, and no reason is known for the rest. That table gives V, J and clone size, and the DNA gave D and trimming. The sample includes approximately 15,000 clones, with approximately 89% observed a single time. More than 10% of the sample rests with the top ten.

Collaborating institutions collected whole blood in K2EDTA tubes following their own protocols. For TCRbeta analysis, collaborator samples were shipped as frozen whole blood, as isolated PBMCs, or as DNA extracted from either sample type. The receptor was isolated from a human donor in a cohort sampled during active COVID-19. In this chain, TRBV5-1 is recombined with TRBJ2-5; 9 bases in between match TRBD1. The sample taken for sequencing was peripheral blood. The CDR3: CASSLTATGGGGPQETQYF. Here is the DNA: TGCGCCAGCAGCTTGACCGCGACAGGGGGAGGGGGTCCCCAAGAGACCCAGTACTTC.